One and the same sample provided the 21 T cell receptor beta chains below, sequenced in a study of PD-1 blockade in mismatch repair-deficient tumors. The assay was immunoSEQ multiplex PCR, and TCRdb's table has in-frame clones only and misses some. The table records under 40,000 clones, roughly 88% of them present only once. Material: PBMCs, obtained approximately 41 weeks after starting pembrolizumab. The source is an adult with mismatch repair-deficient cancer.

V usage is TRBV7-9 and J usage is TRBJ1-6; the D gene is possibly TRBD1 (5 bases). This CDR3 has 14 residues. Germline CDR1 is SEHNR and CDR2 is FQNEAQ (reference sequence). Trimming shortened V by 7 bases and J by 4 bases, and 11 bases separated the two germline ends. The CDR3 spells CASTRDLYNSPLHF. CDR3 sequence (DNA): TGTGCCAGCACCCGGGACTTATATAATTCACCCCTCCACTTT. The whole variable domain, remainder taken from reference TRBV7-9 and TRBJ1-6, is DTGVSQNPRHKITKRGQNVTFRCDPISEHNRLYWYRQTLGQGPEFLTYFQNEAQLEKSRLLSDRFSAERPKGSFSTLEIQRTEQGDSAMYLCASTRDLYNSPLHFGNGTRLTVT.

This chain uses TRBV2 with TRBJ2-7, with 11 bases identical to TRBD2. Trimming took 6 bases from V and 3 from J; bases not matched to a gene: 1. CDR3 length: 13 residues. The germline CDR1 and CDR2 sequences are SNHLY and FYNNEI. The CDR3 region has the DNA TGTGCCAGCAGGACTAGCGGGAACTACGAGCAGTACTTC. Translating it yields CASRTSGNYEQYF.

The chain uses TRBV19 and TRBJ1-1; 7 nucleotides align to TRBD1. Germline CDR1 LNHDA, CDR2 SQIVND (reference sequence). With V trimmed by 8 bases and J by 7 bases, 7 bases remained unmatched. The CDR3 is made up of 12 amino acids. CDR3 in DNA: TGTGCCAGTCACAGGGGAAGTGATGAAGCTTTCTTT. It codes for CASHRGSDEAFF. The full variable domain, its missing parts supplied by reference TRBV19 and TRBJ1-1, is DGGITQSPKYLFRKEGQNVTLSCEQNLNHDAMYWYRQDPGQGLRLIYYSQIVNDFQKGDIAEGYSVSREKKESFPLTVTSAQKNPTAFYLCASHRGSDEAFFGQGTRLTVV.

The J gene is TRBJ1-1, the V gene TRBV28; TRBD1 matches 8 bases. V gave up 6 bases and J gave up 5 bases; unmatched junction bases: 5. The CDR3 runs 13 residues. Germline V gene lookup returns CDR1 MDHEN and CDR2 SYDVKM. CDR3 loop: CASRPQGGTEAFF. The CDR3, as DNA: TGTGCCAGCAGACCACAGGGGGGGACTGAAGCTTTCTTT.

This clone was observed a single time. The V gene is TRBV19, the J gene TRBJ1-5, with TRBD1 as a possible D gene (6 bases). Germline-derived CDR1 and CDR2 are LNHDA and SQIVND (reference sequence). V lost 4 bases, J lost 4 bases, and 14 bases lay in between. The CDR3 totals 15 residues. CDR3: CASSRRGARNQPQHF. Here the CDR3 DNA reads TGTGCCAGTAGTAGACGGGGGGCAAGAAATCAGCCCCAGCATTTT.

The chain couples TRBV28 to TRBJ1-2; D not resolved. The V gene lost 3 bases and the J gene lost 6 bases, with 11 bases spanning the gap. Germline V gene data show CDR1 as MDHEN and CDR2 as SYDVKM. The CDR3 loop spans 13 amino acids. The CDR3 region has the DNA TGTGCCAGCAGTTTCCGTCGTCAGGATGGCTACACCTTC. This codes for CASSFRRQDGYTF.

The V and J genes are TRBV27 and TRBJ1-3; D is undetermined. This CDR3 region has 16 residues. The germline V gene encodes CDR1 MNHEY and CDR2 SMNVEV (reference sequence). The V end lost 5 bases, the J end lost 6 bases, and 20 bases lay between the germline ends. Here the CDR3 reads CASSASHGEWSNTIYF. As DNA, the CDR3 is TGTGCCAGCAGTGCGTCCCACGGGGAATGGTCAAACACCATATATTTT.

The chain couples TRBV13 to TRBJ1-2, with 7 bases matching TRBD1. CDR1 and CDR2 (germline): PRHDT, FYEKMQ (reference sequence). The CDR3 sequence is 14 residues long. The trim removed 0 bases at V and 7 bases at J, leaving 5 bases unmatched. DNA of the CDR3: TGTGCCAGCAGCTTAGGAGGACAGGAGGGTGGCTACACCTTC. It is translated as CASSLGGQEGGYTF. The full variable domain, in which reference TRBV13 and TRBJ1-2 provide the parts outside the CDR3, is AAGVIQSPRHLIKEKRETATLKCYPIPRHDTVYWYQQGPGQDPQFLISFYEKMQSDKGSIPDRFSAQQFSDYHSELNMSSLELGDSALYFCASSLGGQEGGYTFGSGTRLTVV.

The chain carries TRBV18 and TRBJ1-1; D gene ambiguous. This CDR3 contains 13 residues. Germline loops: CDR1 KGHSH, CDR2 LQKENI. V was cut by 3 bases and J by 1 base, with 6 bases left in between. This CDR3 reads CASSPFKNTEAFF. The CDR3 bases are TGTGCCAGCTCACCTTTCAAGAACACTGAAGCTTTCTTT. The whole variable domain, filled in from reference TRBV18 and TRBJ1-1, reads NAGVMQNPRHLVRRRGQEARLRCSPMKGHSHVYWYRQLPEEGLKFMVYLQKENIIDESGMPKERFSAEFPKEGPSILRIQQVVRGDSAAYFCASSPFKNTEAFFGQGTRLTVV.

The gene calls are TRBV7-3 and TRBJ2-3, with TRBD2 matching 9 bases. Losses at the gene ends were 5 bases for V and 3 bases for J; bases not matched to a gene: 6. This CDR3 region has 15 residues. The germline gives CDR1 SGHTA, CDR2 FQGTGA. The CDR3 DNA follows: TGTGCCAGCAGCCCCCTTAGCGGGAGAACAGATACGCAGTATTTT. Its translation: CASSPLSGRTDTQYF.

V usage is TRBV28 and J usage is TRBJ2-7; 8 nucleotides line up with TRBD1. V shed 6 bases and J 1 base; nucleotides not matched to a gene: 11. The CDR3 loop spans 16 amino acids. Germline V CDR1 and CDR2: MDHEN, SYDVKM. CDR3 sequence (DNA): TGTGCCAGCAGGTTTCTCTCCGGACAGGGTTCCTACGAGCAGTACTTC. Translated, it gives CASRFLSGQGSYEQYF.

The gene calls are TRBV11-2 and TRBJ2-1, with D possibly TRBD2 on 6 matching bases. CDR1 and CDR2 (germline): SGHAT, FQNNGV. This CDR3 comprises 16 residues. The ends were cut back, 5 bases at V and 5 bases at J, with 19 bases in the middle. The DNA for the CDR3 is TGTGCCAGCAGCCACCACGCGGCTAGCGTTAACAATGAGCAGTTCTTC. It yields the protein CASSHHAASVNNEQFF.

The CDR3 spells CASSPRDRGIYEQYF. The CDR3 DNA follows: TGTGCCAGCTCCCCCCGAGACAGGGGAATCTACGAGCAGTACTTC. The rearrangement uses TRBV18 and TRBJ2-7; 8 positions match TRBD1. Trimming took 6 bases from V and 3 from J; bases not matched to a gene: 10. Germline loops: CDR1 KGHSH, CDR2 LQKENI. CDR3 length equals 15 residues.

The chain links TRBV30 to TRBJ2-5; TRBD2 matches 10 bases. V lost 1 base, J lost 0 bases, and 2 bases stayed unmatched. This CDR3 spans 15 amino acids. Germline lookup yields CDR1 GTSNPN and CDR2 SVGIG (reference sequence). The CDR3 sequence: CAWSGLAGDQETQYF. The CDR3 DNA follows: TGTGCCTGGAGTGGGCTAGCGGGGGACCAAGAGACCCAGTACTTC.

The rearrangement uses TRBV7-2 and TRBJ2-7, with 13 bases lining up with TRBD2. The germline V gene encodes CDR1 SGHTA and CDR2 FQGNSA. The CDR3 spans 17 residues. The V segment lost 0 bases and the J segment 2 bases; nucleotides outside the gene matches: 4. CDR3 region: CASSLAGTSGVPYEQYF. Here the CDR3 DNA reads TGTGCCAGCAGCTTAGCCGGGACTAGCGGGGTCCCCTACGAGCAGTACTTC. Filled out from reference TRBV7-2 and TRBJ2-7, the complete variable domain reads GAGVSQSPSNKVTEKGKDVELRCDPISGHTALYWYRQSLGQGLEFLIYFQGNSAPDKSGLPSDRFSAERTGGSVSTLTIQRTQQEDSAVYLCASSLAGTSGVPYEQYFGPGTRLTVT.

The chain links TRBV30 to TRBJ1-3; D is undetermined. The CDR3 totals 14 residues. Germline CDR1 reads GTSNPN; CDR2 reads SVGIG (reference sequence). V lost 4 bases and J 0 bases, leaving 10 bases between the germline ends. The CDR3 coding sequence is TGTGCCTGGACCTTGGGCAGCTCTGGAAACACCATATATTTT. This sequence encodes CAWTLGSSGNTIYF.

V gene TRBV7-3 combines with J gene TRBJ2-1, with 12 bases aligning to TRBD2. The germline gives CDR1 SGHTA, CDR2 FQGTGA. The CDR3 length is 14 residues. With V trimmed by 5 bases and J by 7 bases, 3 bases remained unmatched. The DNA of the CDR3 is TGTGCCAGCAGCCTAGCGGGAGGGCAAAATGAGCAGTTCTTC. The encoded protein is CASSLAGGQNEQFF.

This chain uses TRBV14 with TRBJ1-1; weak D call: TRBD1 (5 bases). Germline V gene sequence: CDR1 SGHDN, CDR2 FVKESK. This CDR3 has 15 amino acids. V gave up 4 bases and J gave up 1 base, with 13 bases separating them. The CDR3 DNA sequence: TGTGCCAGCAGCCGATCTCAGGGATGGAACACTGAAGCTTTCTTT. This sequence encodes CASSRSQGWNTEAFF.

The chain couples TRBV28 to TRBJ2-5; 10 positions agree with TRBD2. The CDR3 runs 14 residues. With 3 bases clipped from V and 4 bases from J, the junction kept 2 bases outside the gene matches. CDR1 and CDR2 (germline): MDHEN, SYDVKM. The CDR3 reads CASSFGTSAETQYF. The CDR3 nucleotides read TGTGCCAGCAGTTTTGGGACTAGCGCAGAGACCCAGTACTTC.

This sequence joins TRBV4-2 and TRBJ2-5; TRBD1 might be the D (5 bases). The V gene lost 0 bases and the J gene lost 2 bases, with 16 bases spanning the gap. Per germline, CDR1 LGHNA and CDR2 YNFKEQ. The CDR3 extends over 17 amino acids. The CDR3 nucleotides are TGTGCCAGCAGCCAAGATCTATCAGGGTTTGGGCAAGAGACCCAGTACTTC. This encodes CASSQDLSGFGQETQYF.

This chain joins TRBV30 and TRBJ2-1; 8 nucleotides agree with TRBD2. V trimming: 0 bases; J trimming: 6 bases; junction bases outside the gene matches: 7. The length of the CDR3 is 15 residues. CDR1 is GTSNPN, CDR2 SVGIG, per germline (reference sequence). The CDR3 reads CAWSVMLAGPNEQFF. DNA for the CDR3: TGTGCCTGGAGTGTGATGTTAGCGGGACCCAATGAGCAGTTCTTC.